These T cell receptor beta chains were read from a single sample in a study of high-grade serous ovarian cancer treatment subgroups. The repertoire was sequenced with immunoSEQ multiplex PCR; TCRdb's copy has only in-frame clones and lacks some. The data hold thousands of clones, with roughly 78% observed a single time. Sample: tumor tissue. Receptors originate from a human donor with high-grade serous ovarian cancer. Each CDR3 is given with its conserved first and last residue. A D gene is named only where the DNA matches it firmly. Clone sizes are given selectively: once, few, many, or a class where the clone is expanded.

D gene,clone size,V gene,J gene,CDR3 DNA,CDR3 protein
TRBD1,.,TRBV19,TRBJ1-3,TGTGCCAGCAAACCGGGACAGGGTAGGGGGGTACCGAACACCATATATTTT,CASKPGQGRGVPNTIYF
.,few,TRBV28,TRBJ2-5,TGTGCCAGCAGTTTAGCAGGGGCTGGTCCGGACGCGGAGACCCAGTACTTC,CASSLAGAGPDAETQYF
.,few,TRBV5-1,TRBJ1-1,TGCGCCAGCAGGGGTAGTATGGGGGGCACTGAAGCTTTCTTT,CASRGSMGGTEAFF
.,.,TRBV2,TRBJ2-3,TGTGCCAGCAGTGGACTTCCTACGGCCCGTTCAGCGCAGTATTTT,CASSGLPTARSAQYF
.,.,TRBV9,TRBJ2-3,TGTGCCAGCAGCGTAGACATCACAGATACGCAGTATTTT,CASSVDITDTQYF
.,few,TRBV2,TRBJ1-5,TGTGCCAGCAGTGAGGGTTACAGCCCCGATCAGCCCCAGCATTTT,CASSEGYSPDQPQHF
TRBD1,.,TRBV5-4,TRBJ2-1,TGTGCCAGCAGCGTGGGCGGGACAGGTTACAATGAGCAGTTCTTC,CASSVGGTGYNEQFF
.,few,TRBV19,TRBJ2-7,TGTGCCAGTAGTATATTGGCCGGGAACCACGAGCAGTACTTC,CASSILAGNHEQYF
.,.,TRBV19,TRBJ2-5,TGTGCCAGTAGTGACCTCACCCAAGAGACCCAGTACTTC,CASSDLTQETQYF
.,.,TRBV19,TRBJ1-5,TGTGCCAGTAGTATAGTAACAGGCCAGCCCCAGCATTTT,CASSIVTGQPQHF
.,.,TRBV2,TRBJ2-1,TGTGCCAGCAGTGAAAGTAGGGGAGGTAATGAGCAGTTCTTC,CASSESRGGNEQFF
.,.,TRBV2,TRBJ2-1,TGTGCCAGCAGGGACAGTACAGGAAATGAGCAGTTCTTC,CASRDSTGNEQFF
.,.,TRBV7-9,TRBJ2-5,TGTGCCAGCAACCTAAGACAAGGGGGGAGGCGCGAGACCCAGTACTTC,CASNLRQGGRRETQYF
.,.,TRBV19,TRBJ1-1,TGTGCCAGTAGTATAGATTCACGCGGAACTGAAGCTTTCTTT,CASSIDSRGTEAFF
TRBD2,.,TRBV5-1,TRBJ2-1,TGCGCCAGCAGCTTAGCCGCGGGACTAGCGGGATCCTACAATGAGCAGTTCTTC,CASSLAAGLAGSYNEQFF
.,.,TRBV5-5,TRBJ1-2,TGTGCCAGCAGCTTGGGGCAGTACTATGGCTACACCTTC,CASSLGQYYGYTF
.,.,TRBV29-1,TRBJ2-1,TGCAGCTTTTTGAAACCGGGACCCCGGATCTCCTACAATGAGCAGTTCTTC,CSFLKPGPRISYNEQFF
.,.,TRBV28,TRBJ2-5,TGTGCCAGCAGTTCACGTACAGGGTGGGAGACCCAGTACTTC,CASSSRTGWETQYF
.,.,TRBV18,TRBJ2-5,TGTGCCAGCTCACCCCTTGGGGGGATACCTCGCCAAGAGACCCAGTACTTC,CASSPLGGIPRQETQYF
TRBD1,.,TRBV28,TRBJ2-7,TGTGCCAGCAGTTTAGCTGTCTTGAGGGGGGGCGGACAGGGGCACTCCTACGAGCAGTACTTC,CASSLAVLRGGGQGHSYEQYF
.,.,TRBV4-1,TRBJ1-1,TGCGCCAGCAGCCAAGATAACGTGTCAGGGGAACTAGTAAGAGCTTTCTTT,CASSQDNVSGELVRAFF
.,once,TRBV28,TRBJ1-2,TGTGCCAGCAGTTTAACCGGGTCTTATTATGGCTACACCTTC,CASSLTGSYYGYTF
.,.,TRBV28,TRBJ1-2,TGTGCCAGCAGTTTAGTCGGGTATGGCTACACCTTC,CASSLVGYGYTF
.,.,TRBV7-2,TRBJ1-2,TGTGCCAGCAGCACCCGGACAGATAGCTACACCTTC,CASSTRTDSYTF
.,few,TRBV7-9,TRBJ1-1,TGTGCCAGCAGCTTACAGGGGCCCACTGAAGCTTTCTTT,CASSLQGPTEAFF
.,.,TRBV5-4,TRBJ2-7,TGTGCCAGCAGCTCCGGAACTCGACCCTACGAGCAGTACTTC,CASSSGTRPYEQYF
TRBD1,.,TRBV29-1,TRBJ2-2,TGCAGCGTTACTTCAGGGGGGAACACCGGGGAGCTGTTTTTT,CSVTSGGNTGELFF
TRBD2,medium-sized,TRBV5-1,TRBJ2-2,TGCGCCAGCAGCTTGGACCCGGGACTAGCTGGGGAGCTGTTTTTT,CASSLDPGLAGELFF
.,.,TRBV29-1,TRBJ2-7,TGCAGCGTGTACGGGGGAGGGACACGCTACGAGCAGTACTTC,CSVYGGGTRYEQYF
.,large,TRBV27,TRBJ2-7,TGTGCCAGCAGACAGGGACCCGCCAACCCCGAGCAGTACTTC,CASRQGPANPEQYF
.,once,TRBV18,TRBJ1-4,TGTGCCAGCTCACCGGGCTCCACTAATGAAAAACTGTTTTTT,CASSPGSTNEKLFF
.,.,TRBV14,TRBJ2-7,TGTGCCAGCAGCCCCCCCCAAGTGGGTGAGCAGTACTTC,CASSPPQVGEQYF
.,.,TRBV4-3,TRBJ2-1,TGCGCCAGCAGCCAAGGCGCAGGGGCGATGTACAATGAGCAGTTCTTC,CASSQGAGAMYNEQFF
.,.,TRBV29-1,TRBJ2-1,TGCAGCGTTGTTGTCAGGGCGAGTGTGGATAATGAGCAGTTCTTC,CSVVVRASVDNEQFF
TRBD1,.,TRBV9,TRBJ2-3,TGTGCCAGCAGCGGACAGGGCCACACAGATACGCAGTATTTT,CASSGQGHTDTQYF
.,few,TRBV5-8,TRBJ2-2,TGTGCCAGCAGCTTGGGGGGGGCAGTGAACACCGGGGAGCTGTTTTTT,CASSLGGAVNTGELFF
.,.,TRBV5-6,TRBJ2-5,TGTGCCAGCAGTTCGACCTCCCAAGAGACCCAGTACTTC,CASSSTSQETQYF
.,.,TRBV7-9,TRBJ1-6,TGTGCCAGCACCGCTACCGGACCTTCACCCCTCCACTTT,CASTATGPSPLHF
.,.,TRBV4-1,TRBJ1-6,TGCGCCAGCAGCCAAGAGGAGCAGTATAATTCACCCCTCCACTTT,CASSQEEQYNSPLHF
TRBD2,.,TRBV5-6,TRBJ2-5,TGTGCCAGCAGCTCCAGACTAGCGGGTCGAGAGACCCAGTACTTC,CASSSRLAGRETQYF
TRBD2,few,TRBV11-3,TRBJ2-1,TGTGCCAGCAGCTTTGGCGGGAGGAACTACAATGAGCAGTTCTTC,CASSFGGRNYNEQFF
.,.,TRBV5-1,TRBJ2-1,TGCGCCAGCAGCTCGGAGCTCACAGCCTTCTACAATGAGCAGTTCTTC,CASSSELTAFYNEQFF
TRBD1,.,TRBV19,TRBJ2-2,TGTGCCAGTAACATCGGGGGGACAGGGACTAACACCGGGGAGCTGTTTTTT,CASNIGGTGTNTGELFF
TRBD1,few,TRBV5-1,TRBJ1-1,TGCGCCAGCAGCTCCCAGACAGGGACGAACACTGAAGCTTTCTTT,CASSSQTGTNTEAFF